This T cell receptor beta chain comes out of a study of blood T cell repertoires in COVID-19. Study-level background: PBMCs, B-cell-depleted T cells, or T cells provided the cDNA or gDNA that made up the material.

The germline gives CDR1 SGHRS, CDR2 YFSETQ. This CDR3 region has 15 residues. The junction had 2 bases not matched to a gene; V was cut back by 0 bases and J by 2 bases. Per the original methods: Researchers report that nucleated cell counts were estimated from reference gene primer amplification. Profiling relied on immunoSEQ multiplex PCR, and the TCRdb table lists in-frame clones only, not all of them. V, J and clone size are taken as reported in that table, and D and trimming were inferred from the DNA itself. The data hold around 150,000 clones, with about 88% observed a single time. This sequence originates from a man aged 18 to 35 with acute or convalescent COVID-19. Sequencing was performed on peripheral blood. The genes are TRBV5-1 and TRBJ2-7; TRBD2 matches 10 bases. CDR3 sequence: CASSLGTSGTYEQYF. The CDR3 DNA follows: TGCGCCAGCAGCTTGGGGACTAGCGGTACCTACGAGCAGTACTTC.